This T cell receptor (beta chain) was identified during a study of T cell repertoires in cytomegalovirus infection. As for the study in general: Epitope selection comprised recently identified HLA-C-restricted CMV epitopes and well-studied HLA-B-restricted CMV epitopes. Indicated by public TCR beta signatures were CMV infection and matching HLA type.

To note about this clonotype: Its antigen is unknown.

From the reads, TCRdb called clonotypes with MiXCR, one entry per CDR3 protein. The data show around 430,000 distinct CDR3 sequences, under 55% seen once. J was trimmed by 2 bases and V by 7 bases; bases with no gene match: 2. This CDR3 has 14 amino acids. Germline assignment: CDR1 SGHVS and CDR2 FNYEAQ. The sequencing used cultured PBMCs, collected from culture after CMV antigen stimulation. This sequence was found in a human donor in good health (CMV status not recorded). Some clones in this sample may be carry-over from other donors' samples. The V gene is TRBV7-6, the J gene TRBJ2-1; 10 bases map to TRBD2. CDR3 loop: CASTAGGTYNEQFF. CDR3 coding DNA: TGTGCCAGCACAGCGGGAGGGACCTACAATGAGCAGTTCTTC.